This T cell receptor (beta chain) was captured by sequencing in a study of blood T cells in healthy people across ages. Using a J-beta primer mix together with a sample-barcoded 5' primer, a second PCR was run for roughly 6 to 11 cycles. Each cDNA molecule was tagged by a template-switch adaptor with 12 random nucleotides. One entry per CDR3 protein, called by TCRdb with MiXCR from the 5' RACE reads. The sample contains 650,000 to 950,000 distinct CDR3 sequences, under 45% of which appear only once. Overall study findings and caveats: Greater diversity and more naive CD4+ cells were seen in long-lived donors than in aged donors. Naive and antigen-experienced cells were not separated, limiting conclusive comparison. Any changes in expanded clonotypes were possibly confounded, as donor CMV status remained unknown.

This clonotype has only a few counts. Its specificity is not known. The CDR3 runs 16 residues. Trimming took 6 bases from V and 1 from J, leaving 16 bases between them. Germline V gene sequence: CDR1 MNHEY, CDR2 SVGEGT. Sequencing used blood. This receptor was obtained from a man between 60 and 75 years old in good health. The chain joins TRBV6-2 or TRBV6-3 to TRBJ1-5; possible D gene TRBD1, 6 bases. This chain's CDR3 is CASRSWGPDSNQPQHF. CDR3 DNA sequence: TGTGCCAGCAGATCGTGGGGGCCGGACAGCAATCAGCCCCAGCATTTT.